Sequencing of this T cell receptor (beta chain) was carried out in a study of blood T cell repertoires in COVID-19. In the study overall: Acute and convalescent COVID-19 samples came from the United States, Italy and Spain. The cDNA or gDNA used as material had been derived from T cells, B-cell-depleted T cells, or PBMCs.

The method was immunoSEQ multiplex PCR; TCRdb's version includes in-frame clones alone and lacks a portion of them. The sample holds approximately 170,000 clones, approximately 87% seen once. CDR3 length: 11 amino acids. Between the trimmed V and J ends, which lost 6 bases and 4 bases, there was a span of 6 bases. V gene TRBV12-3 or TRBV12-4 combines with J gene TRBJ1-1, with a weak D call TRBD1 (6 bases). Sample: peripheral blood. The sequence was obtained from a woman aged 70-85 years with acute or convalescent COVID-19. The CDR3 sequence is CASRGGTEAFF. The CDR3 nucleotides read TGTGCCAGCAGAGGGGGCACTGAAGCTTTCTTT.